The clone carrying this T cell receptor beta chain was counted at least ten times. The antigen is undetermined. The germline CDR1 and CDR2 sequences are KGHSH and LQKENI. J gave up 0 bases and V 1 base, and 5 bases lay outside the gene matches. CDR3 length: 17 amino acids. This record belongs to a study of T cells in Graves' hyperthyroidism and ophthalmopathy. Amplified TCR beta CDR3 regions came from RNA transcripts. The HTBI primer set drove a first-round RT-PCR of the TCR CDR3. A single record per CDR3 protein comes from TCRdb applying MiXCR to the multiplex PCR reads. This table has about 590,000 distinct CDR3 sequences, approximately 14% appearing once. Study-wide findings and caveats: Blood also held most thyroid clonotypes expanded beyond 0.001.

A patient was excluded if there was uncontrolled infection, other autoimmune disease, pregnancy or lactation. The sequencing input was blood. The clonotype comes from a woman between 25 and 40 years old with Graves' hyperthyroidism. This rearrangement joins TRBV18 to TRBJ2-2, with 7 bases aligning to TRBD1. The CDR3 loop is CASSPRGQGANTGELFF. Written as DNA, the CDR3 is TGTGCCAGCTCACCACGAGGCCAGGGGGCGAACACCGGGGAGCTGTTTTTT.